This TCR beta chain came from a study of prognosis after radiotherapy for stage I lung cancer (dated by TCRdb to 2020 to 2023). Background for the entire study: Around 19 stage I NSCLC patients were enrolled in Nanjing, China, between early 2018 and January 2019. SBRT was given in 3 to 5 fractions with a biologically effective dose of at least 100 Gy, using image-guided IMRT or VMAT. In every patient, SBRT was given without any concurrent therapy. The cohort comprised more than ten men and about 6 women with a median age of approximately 74 years, ranging from roughly 53 to 95 years. About 20% of the 19 patients developed distant metastases after SBRT, at a median of around 7 months; the other 15 showed no significant progression. Peripheral blood TCR beta repertoires were profiled in stage I NSCLC patients before and after stereotactic body radiotherapy, and the repertoires were related to distant failure. All patients were considered medically inoperable, owing to comorbidities in over ten and refusal of surgery in several. For each of the approximately 19 patients, one blood sample was taken before SBRT and one after, so the study sequenced about 40 samples in total. Among the enrolled patients, about 15 had newly diagnosed primary stage I lung tumors, while roughly five had oligometastatic NSCLC following surgical resection of the primary tumor. Squamous cell carcinoma histology was identified in seven patients, and adenocarcinoma histology was identified in some 11 patients.

In its sample, this clonotype was seen once. This receptor's antigen is unknown. A far more abundant clone sits one base away, making this likely a read error. Summary of the overall study and its limitations: All reported P values were unadjusted for multiple comparisons. Post-SBRT Shannon entropy and its change from baseline were lower in patients who developed distant metastases; baseline Shannon entropy was not associated with metastases. A decrease in unique TCR clone counts was observed after SBRT (median 10,088 before versus some 7,000 after; Wilcoxon paired P=0.011). No determination of tumor specificity was made for expanded TCR clones. TRBV and TRBJ usage frequencies reportedly varied with metastasis status, involving two V genes at baseline and several V and two J genes after SBRT. Limitations of the study included a small cohort and short follow-up, and the study findings need independent validation.

CDR1 and CDR2 (MNHEY, SVGAGI) derive from the germline V gene. The CDR3 covers 14 residues, taking in both the cysteine and the phenylalanine. Only the CDR3 region is kept as DNA, spanning 42 bases read in frame from base 1. Relative to germline, V is 6 bases shorter and J is 6 bases shorter, with 15 bases between their ends. No patient had a history of other malignancies or prior chemotherapy or radiotherapy, and all had node-negative disease on CT and PET/CT. At each of the two time points, approximately 6.2 milliliters of peripheral venous blood were collected into EDTA tubes. Ficoll-Paque Plus density-gradient centrifugation was used to isolate PBMCs. Immediately after collection, samples were stored at -80 degrees C until analysis. The TCR beta CDR3 region was amplified from genomic DNA by two rounds of multiplex PCR. In the first round of PCR, primers specific to each TRBV and TRBJ gene were used, and the primer sequences are filed in Chinese patent CN105087789A. The second PCR round used universal primers. The Roche High Pure PCR Template Preparation Kit was used to extract genomic DNA from frozen PBMCs. Libraries were sequenced paired-end with 151 bp reads on an Illumina HiSeq 3000. On the authors' methods: CutAdapt was used to discard raw reads that did not contain the multiplex PCR primer sequences. PEAR was used to merge high-quality paired reads into contigs. By aligning each contig to reference sequences, MiXCR assigned the TRB V, D and J gene segments to that contig. CDR3 sequences were clustered by base quality and sequence similarity to remove sequencing errors. Shannon entropy, normalized by the natural log of the productive TCR sequence number, served as the measure of diversity. One minus Shannon entropy divided by the natural log of the number of unique clonotypes was used as the definition of clonality. Progression-free survival cut-offs for repertoire metrics were chosen using the Youden index of ROC curves, with analyses run in R 3.5.3. TCRdb passed the public sequencing reads through fastp at Q25 and MiXCR, retaining productive beta sequences. Under each unique CDR3 protein, matching rows form one entry showing the most common genes and DNA. These V and J calls derive from TCRdb rather than the authors' analysis. The sample yields fewer than 35,000 distinct CDR3 sequences; 48% were counted once. The top ten clones comprise approximately 16% of the sample.

The TCR originated in a donor aged 50 or older with non-small cell lung cancer. Here the chain combines TRBV6-5 and TRBJ2-1; TRBD1 is perhaps the D gene, given 6 matching bases. This specimen consisted of PBMCs, obtained before or after stereotactic body radiation therapy (not recorded which). At the DNA level, the sequence is TGTGCCAGCAGATATTATACAGGGTGCAATGAGCAGTTCTTC. This yields the protein CASRYYTGCNEQFF.